The 11 T cell receptor beta chains in this list originate from one sample, sequenced in a study of blood T cell repertoires in COVID-19. Here immunoSEQ multiplex PCR was the method, and the copy in TCRdb shows in-frame clones only, minus some. The sample shows about 33,000 clones, around 85% of them seen only once. Sequencing was done on a sample of peripheral blood. The receptors were gathered from a human donor in a cohort sampled during active COVID-19.

The genes are TRBV7-2 and TRBJ1-6; the match to TRBD1 covers 8 bases. J lost 10 bases, V lost 4 bases, and 9 bases had no gene match. The CDR3 runs to 15 residues. Germline CDR1 reads SGHTA; CDR2 reads FQGNSA. CDR3 sequence (DNA): TGTGCCAGCAGCTGGAGCCCGACAGGGGTATCACCCCTCCACTTT. Its translation: CASSWSPTGVSPLHF.

This clone was detected only once. CDR3 protein: CASSQAGTRGSGELFF. The CDR3 coding sequence is TGCGCCAGCAGCCAAGCTGGGACTAGAGGGTCCGGGGAGCTGTTTTTT. This chain links TRBV4-1 with TRBJ2-2, with 8 bases that match TRBD2. This CDR3 spans 16 amino acids. Germline CDR1 is MGHRA and CDR2 is YSYEKL. Trimming took 1 base from V and 6 from J; bases not matched to a gene: 7.

The chain links TRBV18 to TRBJ2-5; a possible D gene is TRBD1 (5 bases). The CDR3 consists of 13 residues. Germline loops: CDR1 KGHSH, CDR2 LQKENI. Trimming took 0 bases from V and 4 from J, leaving 6 bases between them. DNA for the CDR3: TGTGCCAGCTCACCACCGGGGCGAGAGACCCAGTACTTC. This gives the protein CASSPPGRETQYF.

V usage is TRBV19 and J usage is TRBJ1-4; tentatively, D is TRBD1 (5 bases). Germline loops: CDR1 LNHDA, CDR2 SQIVND (reference sequence). With 5 bases removed from V and 5 bases from J, the gap between germline ends came to 15 bases. CDR3 size: 15 residues. CDR3: CASSPRWGENEKLFF. CDR3 bases: TGTGCCAGTAGTCCGCGTTGGGGGGAGAATGAAAAACTGTTTTTT. Based on the CDR3 plus reference TRBV19 and TRBJ1-4, the full variable domain is DGGITQSPKYLFRKEGQNVTLSCEQNLNHDAMYWYRQDPGQGLRLIYYSQIVNDFQKGDIAEGYSVSREKKESFPLTVTSAQKNPTAFYLCASSPRWGENEKLFFGSGTQLSVL.

The V call is TRBV30, the J call TRBJ1-6; 9 bases align to TRBD1. The CDR3 runs 15 residues. The germline V gene encodes CDR1 GTSNPN and CDR2 SVGIG (reference sequence). J was trimmed by 6 bases and V by 1 base; bases with no gene match: 4. This CDR3 reads CAWSAGTGSNSPLHF. The CDR3 coding sequence is TGTGCCTGGAGTGCCGGGACAGGGTCTAATTCACCCCTCCACTTT.

The rearrangement links TRBV6-5 to TRBJ2-7; 7 bases map to TRBD1. CDR3 length: 14 amino acids. Germline lookup yields CDR1 MNHEY and CDR2 SVGAGI. The junction had 6 bases not matched to a gene; V was cut back by 5 bases and J by 2 bases. The CDR3 spells CASSLDRVAYEQYF. CDR3 nucleotide sequence: TGTGCCAGCAGTCTCGACAGGGTGGCCTACGAGCAGTACTTC.

V is TRBV2 and J is TRBJ1-5, with D uncertain. Per germline, CDR1 SNHLY and CDR2 FYNNEI. This CDR3 has 14 amino acids. V was shortened by 1 base and J by 7 bases, with 11 bases between the two germline ends. The CDR3 DNA sequence: TGTGCCAGCAGTGAAGGGAGGGTAGACCAGCCCCAGCATTTT. Protein product: CASSEGRVDQPQHF. Drawing the rest from reference TRBV2 and TRBJ1-5, the complete variable domain is EPEVTQTPSHQVTQMGQEVILRCVPISNHLYFYWYRQILGQKVEFLVSFYNNEISEKSEIFDDQFSVERPDGSNFTLKIRSTKLEDSAMYFCASSEGRVDQPQHFGDGTRLSIL.

The chain carries TRBV5-1 and TRBJ1-1, with a possible D match to TRBD1 (5 bases). CDR3 size: 16 residues. The V end lost 0 bases, the J end lost 1 base, and 13 bases lay between the germline ends. The germline CDR1 and CDR2 sequences are SGHRS and YFSETQ. CDR3 DNA: TGCGCCAGCAGCTTGGTGGGGGGAGGTGGGAACACTGAAGCTTTCTTT. This codes for CASSLVGGGGNTEAFF. The variable domain in full, with the rest retrieved from reference TRBV5-1 and TRBJ1-1, is KAGVTQTPRYLIKTRGQQVTLSCSPISGHRSVSWYQQTPGQGLQFLFEYFSETQRNKGNFPGRFSGRQFSNSRSEMNVSTLELGDSALYLCASSLVGGGGNTEAFFGQGTRLTVV.

V is TRBV7-9 and J is TRBJ2-2; TRBD2 might be the D (7 bases). With 5 bases removed from V and 7 bases from J, the gap between germline ends came to 11 bases. Germline CDR1 and CDR2: SEHNR and FQNEAQ (reference sequence). The CDR3 runs 13 residues. The DNA of the CDR3 is TGTGCCAGCAGCGCCGGGGGGCACGGGGAGCTGTTTTTT. Translation gives CASSAGGHGELFF.

V gene TRBV5-1 combines with J gene TRBJ2-7; TRBD1 matches 8 bases. Germline loops: CDR1 SGHRS, CDR2 YFSETQ. The CDR3 contains 15 residues. The V segment lost 3 bases and the J segment 3 bases; nucleotides outside the gene matches: 8. In DNA form, the CDR3 reads TGCGCCAGCAGCTGGATAGACAGGGGTGACTACGAGCAGTACTTC. This codes for CASSWIDRGDYEQYF.

The rearrangement joins TRBV30 to TRBJ2-2; no firm D call. Germline-derived CDR1 and CDR2 are GTSNPN and SVGIG (reference sequence). The germline V and J ends were trimmed by 0 bases and 9 bases, with 5 bases remaining between them. The CDR3 runs to 11 residues. CDR3 in DNA: TGTGCCTGGAGTGTCCCTCGGGAGCTGTTTTTT. Residues: CAWSVPRELFF. The variable domain in full, completed from reference TRBV30 and TRBJ2-2, reads SQTIHQWPATLVQPVGSPLSLECTVEGTSNPNLYWYRQAAGRGLQLLFYSVGIGQISSEVPQNLSASRPQDRQFILSSKKLLLSDSGFYLCAWSVPRELFFGEGSRLTVL.